This paragraph reports one T cell receptor beta chain. The data stem from a study of blood T cell repertoires in COVID-19. Study summary: Acute and convalescent COVID-19 specimens originated in the United States, Italy and Spain. Sample material is recorded as cDNA or gDNA derived from T cells, B-cell-depleted T cells, or PBMCs.

TCRdb keeps only in-frame clones here, not all; method: immunoSEQ multiplex PCR. The table lists about 160,000 clones, approximately 79% of them singletons. CDR1 SNHLY and CDR2 FYNNEI come from the germline V gene. The germline V and J ends were trimmed by 7 bases and 1 base, with 10 bases remaining between them. CDR3 length: 13 amino acids. This rearrangement joins TRBV2 to TRBJ2-5, with D unclear. This clonotype was obtained from a woman in her 40s with COVID-19, enrolled during active disease. Input material: peripheral blood. CDR3 nucleotide sequence: TGTGCCAGCATGTCGGGTCCCCAAGAGACCCAGTACTTC. The encoded protein is CASMSGPQETQYF. Supplemented by reference TRBV2 and TRBJ2-5, the full variable domain reads EPEVTQTPSHQVTQMGQEVILRCVPISNHLYFYWYRQILGQKVEFLVSFYNNEISEKSEIFDDQFSVERPDGSNFTLKIRSTKLEDSAMYFCASMSGPQETQYFGPGTRLLVL.